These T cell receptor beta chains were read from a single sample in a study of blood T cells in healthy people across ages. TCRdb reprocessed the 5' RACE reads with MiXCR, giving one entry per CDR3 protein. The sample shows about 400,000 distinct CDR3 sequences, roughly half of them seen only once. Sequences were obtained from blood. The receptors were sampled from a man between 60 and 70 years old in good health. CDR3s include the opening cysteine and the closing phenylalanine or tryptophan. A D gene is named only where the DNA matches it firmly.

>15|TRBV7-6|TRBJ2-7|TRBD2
CASGDGLAGFRGWYF
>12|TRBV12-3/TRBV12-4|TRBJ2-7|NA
CASSWVRNEQYF
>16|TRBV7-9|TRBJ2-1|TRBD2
CASRGLAGISYNEQFF
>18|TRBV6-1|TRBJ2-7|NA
CASSDREVGGPLSYEQYF
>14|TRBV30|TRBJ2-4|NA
CAWSVGLGKNIQYF
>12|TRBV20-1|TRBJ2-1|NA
CSAAAPRGGQFF
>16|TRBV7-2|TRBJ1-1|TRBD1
CASSLAGTGRGTEAFF
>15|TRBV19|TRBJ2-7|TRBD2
CASSIPAGGLYEQYF
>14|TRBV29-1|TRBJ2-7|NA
CSVAGGLSSYEQYF
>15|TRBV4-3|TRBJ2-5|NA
CASSQDTERGETQYF
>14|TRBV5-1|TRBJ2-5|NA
CASSLGTAQETQYF
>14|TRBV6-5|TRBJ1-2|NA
CASSYQGREYGYTF
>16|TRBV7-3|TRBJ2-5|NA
CASSLSGRTPRETQYF
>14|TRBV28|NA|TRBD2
CASRRGAGGSEQYF
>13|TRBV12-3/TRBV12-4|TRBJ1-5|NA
CASSKGLSQPQHF
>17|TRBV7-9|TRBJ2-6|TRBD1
CASSADRGLSGANVLTF
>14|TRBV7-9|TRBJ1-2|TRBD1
CASSSTGGSYGYTF
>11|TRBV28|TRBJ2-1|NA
CASSRTEAQFF
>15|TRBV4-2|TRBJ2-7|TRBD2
CASSQELAEAYEQYF
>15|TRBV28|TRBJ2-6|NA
CASSLGNSGANVLTF
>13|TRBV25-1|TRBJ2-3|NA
CASNSGFTDTQYF
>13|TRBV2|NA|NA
CASSRDIYYEQYF
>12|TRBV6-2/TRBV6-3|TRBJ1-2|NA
CASRSTTVGYTF
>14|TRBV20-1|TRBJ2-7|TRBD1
CSARTGTGPYEQYF
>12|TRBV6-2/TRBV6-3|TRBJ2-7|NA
CASSYGIYEQYF
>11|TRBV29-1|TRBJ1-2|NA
CSALGGAAYTF
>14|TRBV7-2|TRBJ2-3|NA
CASSEGMGTYEQYF
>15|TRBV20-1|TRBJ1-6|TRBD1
CSARTNRGYNSPLHF
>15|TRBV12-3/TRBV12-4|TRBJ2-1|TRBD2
CASSLGLAGGDEQFF
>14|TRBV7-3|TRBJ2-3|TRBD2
CASRATGEGDTQYF
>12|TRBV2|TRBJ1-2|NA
CASIGRSYGYTF
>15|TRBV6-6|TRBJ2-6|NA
CASRDQGSGANVLTF
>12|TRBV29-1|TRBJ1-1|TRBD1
CSVKQGRGEAFF
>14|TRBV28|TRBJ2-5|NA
CASSGGTNQETQYF
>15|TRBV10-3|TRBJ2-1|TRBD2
CASSRAGVEGNEQFF
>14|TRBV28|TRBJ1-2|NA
CASSPVQGNYGYTF
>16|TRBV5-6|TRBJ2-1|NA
CASSLWRGSSYNEQFF
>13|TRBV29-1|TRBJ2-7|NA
CSVAGRVLNEQYF
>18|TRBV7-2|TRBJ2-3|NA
CASSLELGRGDFTDTQYF
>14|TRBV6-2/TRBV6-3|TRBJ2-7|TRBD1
CASSWTGGTYEQYF
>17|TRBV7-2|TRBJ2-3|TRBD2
CASVSPGSGPGTDTQYF
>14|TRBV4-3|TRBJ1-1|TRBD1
CASSQEQGGTEAFF
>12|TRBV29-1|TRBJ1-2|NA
CSVELGNYGYTF
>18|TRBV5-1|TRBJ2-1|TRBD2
CASSQRPELATRYNEQFF
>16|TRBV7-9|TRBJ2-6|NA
CASSLVRNSGANVLTF
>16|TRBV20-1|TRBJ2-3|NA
CSANKGLAGGGDTQYF
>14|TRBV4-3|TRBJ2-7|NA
CASSQDFYSYEQYF
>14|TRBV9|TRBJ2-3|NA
CASSSGSYTDTQYF
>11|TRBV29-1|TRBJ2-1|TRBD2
CSVLADNEQFF
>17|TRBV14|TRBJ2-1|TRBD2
CASSQRRTSGMRNEQFF
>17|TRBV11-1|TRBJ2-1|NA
CASSLGRGGRTHNEQFF
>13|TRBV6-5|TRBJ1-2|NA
CASSPQRTYGYTF
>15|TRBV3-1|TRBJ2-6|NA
CASGRLTSGANVLTF
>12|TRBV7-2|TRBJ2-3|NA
CASSLAPDTQYF